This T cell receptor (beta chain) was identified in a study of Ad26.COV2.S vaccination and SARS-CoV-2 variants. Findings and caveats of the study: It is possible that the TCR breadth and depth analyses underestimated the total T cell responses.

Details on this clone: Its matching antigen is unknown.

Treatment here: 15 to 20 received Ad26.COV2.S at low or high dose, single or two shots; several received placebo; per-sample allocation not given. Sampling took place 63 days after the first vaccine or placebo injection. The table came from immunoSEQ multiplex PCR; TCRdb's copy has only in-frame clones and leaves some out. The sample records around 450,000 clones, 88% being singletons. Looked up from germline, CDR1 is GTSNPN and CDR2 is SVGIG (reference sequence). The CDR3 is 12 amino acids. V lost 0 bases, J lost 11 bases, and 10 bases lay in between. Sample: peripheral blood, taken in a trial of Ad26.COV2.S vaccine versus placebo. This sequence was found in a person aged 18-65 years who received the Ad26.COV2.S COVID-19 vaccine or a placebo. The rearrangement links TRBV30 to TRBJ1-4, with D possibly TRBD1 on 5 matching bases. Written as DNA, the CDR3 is TGTGCCTGGAGTGTAGGCAGGGTGAAACTGTTTTTT. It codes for CAWSVGRVKLFF.